Each of the 26 T cell receptor beta chains below was sequenced from the same sample in a study of tumor and adjacent non-tumor tissue in lung cancer. TCRbeta libraries were built with three rounds of nested PCR, modified from ARM-PCR. TCRdb re-called the multiplex PCR reads with MiXCR, one entry per CDR3 protein. This sample has tens of thousands of distinct CDR3 sequences, with around 65% found just once. No cell sorting was done before RNA was extracted from the tissue. Sample: lung tumor tissue. The receptors here all came from a woman in her seventies with non-small cell lung cancer.

The chain uses TRBV20-1 and TRBJ2-4, with 7 bases lining up with TRBD2. Trimming at V came to 3 bases and at J to 2 bases, leaving 13 bases not matched to a gene. The germline CDR1 and CDR2 sequences are DFQATT and SNEGSKA (reference sequence). The CDR3 consists of 17 residues. In DNA form, the CDR3 reads TGCAGTGCTAGTGATAATGGCGGGAGTGGTACCAAAAACATTCAGTACTTC. It encodes CSASDNGGSGTKNIQYF.

Turning to this clonotype: Compared with germline, one end of the junction differs, possibly owing to a read error. This rearrangement joins TRBV6-5 to TRBJ2-5, with D perhaps matching TRBD2 (7 bases). The V gene's germline CDR1 is MNHEY and CDR2 SVGAGI. The CDR3 has 16 amino acids. In nucleotides, the CDR3 is TGTGCCAGCACTTACTCGCTTAGGGAGGGGGAAGAGACCCAGTACTTT. Translating gives CASTYSLREGEETQYF.

This clonotype has just a few counts. V is TRBV12-3 or TRBV12-4 and J is TRBJ2-7; no clear D gene. This CDR3 is built from 12 residues. V shed 1 base and J shed 9 bases, with 10 bases lying between them. CDR3 in amino acids: CASSLGPHGQYF. Written as DNA, the CDR3 is TGTGCCAGCAGTTTAGGTCCCCACGGGCAGTACTTC.

This clonotype was found a few times. Given a much more abundant clone one base away, this may be a read error. The chain employs TRBV6-1 and TRBJ2-7; tentative D call: TRBD2 (5 bases). Germline V CDR1 and CDR2: MNHNS, SASEGT. The CDR3 is made up of 14 amino acids. The V gene lost 3 bases and the J gene lost 1 base, with 10 bases spanning the gap. CDR3 sequence: CASSEGSASYEQYF. The CDR3 DNA reads as TGTGCCAGCAGTGAGGGTAGCGCTTCCTACGAGCAGTACTTC.

V gene TRBV6-2 or TRBV6-3 combines with J gene TRBJ2-1; D might be TRBD1 (7 bases). V lost 0 bases to trimming and J lost 4 bases, with 19 bases between them. CDR3 size: 18 residues. CDR1 is MNHEY, CDR2 SVGEGT, per germline. The CDR3 loop is CASSYSALRDRRYNEQFF. In DNA, the CDR3 is TGTGCCAGCAGTTACTCGGCATTGCGGGACAGACGATACAATGAGCAGTTCTTC.

Note on this clonotype: As the CDR3 is not closed by the conserved phenylalanine or tryptophan, this likely results from a read error. The chain employs TRBV5-1 and TRBJ2-7, with D perhaps TRBD2 (5 bases). This CDR3 has 14 residues. V shed 0 bases and J shed 3 bases, with 10 bases lying between them. The germline gives CDR1 SGHRS, CDR2 YFSETQ. In DNA form, the CDR3 reads TGCGCCAGCAGCTTGGAGTCAGACTACTACGAGCAGTACCTC. It is translated as CASSLESDYYEQYL.

This clonotype was seen only a few times. At one boundary the junction diverges from the germline segment, which might be a read error. The chain joins TRBV11-3 to TRBJ2-1; D could derive from TRBD1 or TRBD2 (5 bases each). The V gene's germline CDR1 is SGHNT and CDR2 YENEEA. This CDR3 contains 13 residues. The CDR3 DNA reads as TGTGCCAGCAGCCCCTGGGACCAAGCGGAGCAGCTCTTC. This codes for CASSPWDQAEQLF.

Comment on this clonotype: Possible read error: a much larger clone is one base away. J is TRBJ2-1 and V is TRBV14; maybe TRBD2 (6 bases). Trimming removed 3 bases from V and 8 bases from J, with 23 bases in between. The germline CDR1 and CDR2 sequences are SGHDN and FVKESK. This CDR3 comprises 17 residues. The CDR3 DNA sequence: TGTGCCAGCAGCCACCGCAGGTGGAGCGGAGGGCGGGATGAGCAGTTCTTC. Its translation: CASSHRRWSGGRDEQFF.

A remark on this clonotype: This may arise from a read error, as a much more abundant clone is one base away. The J gene is TRBJ1-1, the V gene TRBV29-1; D possibly corresponds to TRBD1 (5 bases). The V gene lost 8 bases and the J gene lost 8 bases, with 12 bases spanning the gap. The germline V gene has CDR1 SQVTM and CDR2 ANQGSEA. The CDR3 is 10 amino acids. CDR3 sequence reads: CSILQEEAFF. CDR3 bases: TGCAGCATCCTACAGGAAGAAGCTTTCTTT.

Comments on this clonotype: Since a much larger clone is just one base distant, this may be a read error. V gene TRBV7-8 combines with J gene TRBJ1-1; 8 bases map to TRBD1. Per germline, CDR1 SGHVS and CDR2 FQNEAQ. The CDR3 is 17 residues long. The CDR3: CASSSGQDALMNTDAFF. The DNA for the CDR3 is TGTGCCAGCAGCTCGGGACAGGATGCCCTCATGAACACTGATGCTTTCTTT. Complete variable domain (other parts from reference TRBV7-8 and TRBJ1-1): GAGVSQSPRYKVAKRGQDVALRCDPISGHVSLFWYQQALGQGPEFLTYFQNEAQLDKSGLPSDRFFAERPEGSVSTLKIQRTQQEDSAVYLCASSSGQDALMNTDAFFGQGTRLTVV.

About this clonotype itself: Compared with germline, one end of the junction differs, possibly owing to a read error. The rearrangement links TRBV4-2 to TRBJ1-1; 10 positions match TRBD1. The germline gives CDR1 LGHNA, CDR2 YNFKEQ. The CDR3 contains 15 residues. CDR3 amino acids: CASSQSGQGSTEALF. The CDR3 bases are TGTGCCAGTAGCCAATCGGGACAGGGGTCGACTGAAGCTCTCTTT.

This clonotype was found a few times. One junction end disagrees with the germline gene, perhaps due to a read error. The chain has TRBV11-3 and TRBJ2-1; no reliable D call. Germline-derived CDR1 and CDR2 are SGHNT and YENEEA. This CDR3 comprises 15 residues. CDR3 sequence reads: CASSLGVLADDERFF. The CDR3, as DNA: TGTGCCAGCAGCTTAGGCGTCCTCGCAGACGATGAGCGGTTCTTC. The whole variable domain, filled in from reference TRBV11-3 and TRBJ2-1, reads EAGVVQSPRYKIIEKKQPVAFWCNPISGHNTLYWYLQNLGQGPELLIRYENEEAVDDSQLPKDRFSAERLKGVDSTLKIQPAELGDSAVYLCASSLGVLADDERFFGPGTRLTVL.

CDR3 nucleotides: TGCAGCGTTGAAAGGGGCAGGTGTCAACCGTACCAAGAGACCCAGTACTTC. Its protein is CSVERGRCQPYQETQYF. V is TRBV29-1 and J is TRBJ2-5, with D tentatively TRBD1 (5 bases). Trimming cost V 2 bases and J 0 bases, with 19 bases left between them. CDR3 length: 17 amino acids. Germline assignment: CDR1 SQVTM and CDR2 ANQGSEA.

Notes on this clonotype: A much larger clone is a single base away; this may be a read error. The rearrangement joins TRBV5-4 to TRBJ1-4, with 11 bases aligning to TRBD1. From germline, CDR1 is SGHNT and CDR2 YYREEE (reference sequence). The CDR3 covers 17 residues. CDR3 amino acids: CVSSSGGTGGTNEKLFF. CDR3 DNA sequence: TGTGTCAGCAGCTCGGGCGGGACAGGGGGAACTAATGAAAAACTGTTTTTT.

The sample holds a few counts of this clonotype. This chain links TRBV15 with TRBJ1-1; 9 bases agree with TRBD1. The V segment lost 1 base and the J segment 3 bases; nucleotides outside the gene matches: 12. The V gene's germline CDR1 is LNHNV and CDR2 YYDKDF (reference sequence). The length of the CDR3 is 18 residues. The CDR3 region is CATSRVVKRTGEDTEAFF. CDR3 DNA: TGTGCCACCAGCAGAGTAGTAAAAAGGACAGGGGAGGACACTGAAGCTTTCTTT.

As concerns this clonotype: A much larger clonotype is one base distant, so this may be a read error. The chain joins TRBV20-1 to TRBJ2-5, with D perhaps TRBD2 (5 bases). From germline, CDR1 is DFQATT and CDR2 SNEGSKA (reference sequence). The CDR3 is 18 amino acids. The CDR3 nucleotides read TGCAGTGCTAGAGGTCCGATGAGCGGATTTGGTTTAGAAGAGGCCCAGTACTTC. Translation gives CSARGPMSGFGLEEAQYF.

To note about this clonotype: This clone may be a read error of a much larger clone one base away. This rearrangement joins TRBV13 to TRBJ2-3, with 8 bases aligning to TRBD2. The CDR3 runs to 16 residues. Looked up from germline, CDR1 is PRHDT and CDR2 is FYEKMQ (reference sequence). The junction had 9 bases not matched to a gene; V was cut back by 0 bases and J by 7 bases. This CDR3 reads CASSLGSPGGAYTQYF. CDR3 in DNA: TGTGCCAGCAGCTTAGGGTCCCCGGGAGGGGCATATACGCAGTATTTT.

Comments on this clonotype: An end of the junction does not agree with germline; a read error may underlie this. The chain has TRBV4-2 and TRBJ2-1; TRBD1 agrees at 9 bases. There are 16 residues in the CDR3. Germline lookup yields CDR1 LGHNA and CDR2 YNFKEQ. The CDR3 DNA reads as TGTGCCAGCAGCCGAGGATGGGACAGGGATTACAACGAGCAGTTCTTC. Its protein is CASSRGWDRDYNEQFF.

To note about this clonotype: A junction end diverges from the germline sequence, so it may reflect a read error. J is TRBJ2-1 and V is TRBV7-9; D is unresolved. The CDR3 consists of 13 residues. Germline loops: CDR1 SEHNR, CDR2 FQNEAQ (reference sequence). The CDR3 loop reads CARRQSVYNEQLF. CDR3 bases: TGTGCCAGGAGGCAGTCGGTCTACAATGAGCAGTTATTC.

This clonotype was counted between two and nine times. The V call is TRBV11-3, the J call TRBJ1-2, with 10 bases that match TRBD1. After removal of 11 bases from V and 7 bases from J, the junction contained 4 bases not matched to a gene. This CDR3 has 11 amino acids. From germline, CDR1 is SGHNT and CDR2 YENEEA. The CDR3 sequence is CARQGARGYTF. CDR3 in DNA: TGTGCCCGACAGGGGGCGCGTGGCTACACCTTC.

Points on this clonotype: The junction differs from germline at one of its ends, possibly a read error. This chain joins TRBV4-1 and TRBJ2-2; D remains ambiguous. The CDR3 loop spans 16 amino acids. Germline lookup yields CDR1 MGHRA and CDR2 YSYEKL. As DNA, the CDR3 is TGTGCCAGCAGCCAACACCCCGTTTGGAACACCGAGGAGCTGTTTTTT. Translation: CASSQHPVWNTEELFF.

A word on this clonotype: This may be a read error: a much more frequent sequence differs by one nucleotide. The chain employs TRBV4-1 and TRBJ2-1; 7 nucleotides line up with TRBD2. Germline CDR1 reads MGHRA; CDR2 reads YSYEKL. This CDR3 has 13 residues. Germline trimming cut 6 bases from V and 5 bases from J; bases unmatched to any gene: 4. For the CDR3, the DNA is TGCGCCAGCAGGGGGGGGGGAAACAATGAGCAGTTCTTC. This gives the protein CASRGGGNNEQFF.

This clonotype occurred once. A much bigger clone sits one base away, suggesting this may be a read error. The gene calls are TRBV20-1 and TRBJ1-1; perhaps TRBD1 as D (5 bases). Germline V gene lookup returns CDR1 DFQATT and CDR2 SNEGSKA (reference sequence). Trimming pared 4 bases from V and 7 bases from J, leaving 19 bases between. The CDR3 runs 14 residues. CDR3 sequence reads: CSAKDGLVDIEAFF. As DNA, the CDR3 is TGCAGTGCTAAAGACGGATTGGTGGACATTGAAGCTTTCTTT.

To note about this clonotype: The junction does not match germline at one end; this may be a read error. The chain has TRBV4-2 and TRBJ1-5; D remains ambiguous. Germline V CDR1 and CDR2: LGHNA, YNFKEQ. This CDR3 is built from 13 residues. The chain's CDR3 is CASGQDPYQPQHF. CDR3 nucleotides: TGTGCCAGCGGCCAAGATCCGTACCAGCCCCAGCATTTT.

Judged by abundance, this clonotype is medium-sized. The CDR3 reads CASSLDNRNYEQYF. DNA for the CDR3: TGTGCCAGCAGCTTAGATAACAGGAACTACGAGCAGTACTTC. J is TRBJ2-7 and V is TRBV11-3; D may be TRBD1 (5 bases). Trimming stripped 0 bases from V and 3 bases from J, with 9 bases between. The germline gives CDR1 SGHNT, CDR2 YENEEA. The CDR3 length is 14 residues.

Concerning this clonotype itself: A much larger clone is a single base away; this may be a read error. The chain has TRBV20-1 and TRBJ2-1; 8 bases are shared with TRBD2. The CDR3 is made up of 16 amino acids. Germline V gene lookup returns CDR1 DFQATT and CDR2 SNEGSKA (reference sequence). CDR3 sequence reads: CSVRHTSGSSYNEQFF. The CDR3 bases are TGCAGTGTTAGACACACGAGCGGGAGTTCCTACAATGAGCAGTTCTTC.